This TCR beta chain was sequenced in a study of regulatory T cells in long-lasting Graves disease. In the study overall: Over 5 years of antithyroid drugs with positive TSH receptor antibodies was taken to mean persistent Graves' disease.

The V and J ends lost 3 bases and 4 bases, in that order; junction bases with no gene match: 13. Germline V gene sequence: CDR1 DFQATT, CDR2 SNEGSKA (reference sequence). This CDR3 is 16 amino acids long. This clonotype was found a few times. What it binds is not known. CDR3 regions were amplified by Arm-PCR using iRepertoire HTBI primers to build TCR beta libraries. From the multiplex PCR reads, TCRdb called clonotypes with MiXCR, one entry per CDR3 protein. The sample records about 470,000 distinct CDR3 sequences, about 22% being singletons. General study points: Persistent disease preferred TRBV28, TRBJ1-2 and TRBJ2-5. Newly diagnosed Graves' patients had higher TCR diversity than persistent ones.

Time point reported: persistent/refractory GD, antithyroid drugs over 5 years with positive TRAb. Following extraction of RNA from PBMCs, that RNA was used to make the TCR library. In this cohort, patients came from an endocrinology department located in Xi'an, China. Sequenced here: peripheral blood mononuclear cells (PBMCs), sampled when the disease was refractory, from a patient treated with antithyroid drugs. This clonotype originated in a female donor with Graves disease. The rearrangement links TRBV20-1 to TRBJ1-1; TRBD1 aligns across 8 bases. CDR3 protein: CSARPLIDRGITEAFF. CDR3 in DNA: TGCAGTGCTAGGCCCCTAATCGACAGGGGAATCACTGAAGCTTTCTTT.